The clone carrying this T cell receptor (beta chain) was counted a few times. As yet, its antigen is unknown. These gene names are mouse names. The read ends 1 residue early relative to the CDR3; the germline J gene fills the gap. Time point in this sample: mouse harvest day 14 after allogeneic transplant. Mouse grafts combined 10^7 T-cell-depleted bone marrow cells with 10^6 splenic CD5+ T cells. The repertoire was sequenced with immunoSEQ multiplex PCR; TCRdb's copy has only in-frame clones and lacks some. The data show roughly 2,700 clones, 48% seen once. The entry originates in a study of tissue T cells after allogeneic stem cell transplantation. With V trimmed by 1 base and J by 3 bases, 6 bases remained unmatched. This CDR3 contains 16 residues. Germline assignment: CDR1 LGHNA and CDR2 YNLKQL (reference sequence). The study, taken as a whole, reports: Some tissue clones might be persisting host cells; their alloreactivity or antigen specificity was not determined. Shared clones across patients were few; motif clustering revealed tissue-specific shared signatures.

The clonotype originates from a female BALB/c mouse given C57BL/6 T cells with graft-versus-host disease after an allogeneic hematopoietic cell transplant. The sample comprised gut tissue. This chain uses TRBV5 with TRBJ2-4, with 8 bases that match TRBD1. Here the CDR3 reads CASSQAGGRGQNTLYF. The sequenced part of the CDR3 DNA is TGTGCCAGCAGCCAAGCAGGGGGCAGAGGACAAAACACCTTGTAC.